The 6 T cell receptor beta chains in this list originate from one sample, sequenced in a study of blood T cells in healthy people across ages. A second PCR of roughly 7 to 11 cycles used a sample-barcoded 5' primer and a J-beta primer mix. Each CDR3 protein gets one entry after TCRdb re-called the 5' RACE reads with MiXCR. The sample holds around 620,000 distinct CDR3 sequences; 25% to 30% are singletons and the top ten take roughly 18%. Sample: blood. Receptors originate from a woman in her sixties or seventies in good health.

The sample holds a few counts of this clonotype. In DNA, the CDR3 is TGTGCCGGGCCTGCCCTTTCTGGGGCCTATGGCTACACCTTC. Translation gives CAGPALSGAYGYTF. The genes are TRBV21-1 and TRBJ1-2; the table's D call TRBD1 went unverified against the DNA. TRBV21-1 is shown as a pseudogene. This CDR3 comprises 14 residues.

The chain joins TRBV20-1 to TRBJ1-2; tentative D call: TRBD1 (5 bases). V lost 2 bases to trimming and J lost 1 base, with 11 bases between them. CDR1 and CDR2 from the germline V gene are DFQATT and SNEGSKA (reference sequence). The CDR3 sequence is 14 residues long. The CDR3 is CSARQGGNNYGYTF. CDR3 DNA sequence: TGCAGTGCTAGACAGGGTGGTAATAACTATGGCTACACCTTC.

This clonotype has ten or more counts. The chain recombines TRBV12-3 or TRBV12-4 with TRBJ1-2; 7 bases align to TRBD1. V shed 4 bases and J 4 bases; nucleotides not matched to a gene: 6. This CDR3 spans 14 amino acids. The CDR3 nucleotides are TGTGCCAGCAGTTACCAGACAGGGTTCTATGGCTACACCTTC. It encodes CASSYQTGFYGYTF.

This clonotype was picked up a small number of times. The chain uses TRBV20-1 and TRBJ1-5; D is ambiguous. Germline-derived CDR1 and CDR2 are DFQATT and SNEGSKA (reference sequence). The V end was cut by 1 base, the J end by 4 bases, with 11 bases between. The CDR3 has 14 amino acids. CDR3 region: CSARVGGPNQPQHF. The DNA of the CDR3 is TGCAGTGCTAGAGTAGGCGGTCCGAATCAGCCCCAGCATTTT.

This clonotype came up a few times. The chain carries TRBV27 and TRBJ1-2, with a possible D match to TRBD1 (5 bases). The CDR3 covers 17 residues. V was cut by 4 bases and J by 2 bases, with 20 bases left in between. Per germline, CDR1 MNHEY and CDR2 SMNVEV (reference sequence). The CDR3 DNA follows: TGTGCCAGCAGTTCAGTCGGAGACCGGGACGGCAACTATGGCTACACCTTC. Translating gives CASSSVGDRDGNYGYTF.

J is TRBJ2-6 and V is TRBV9, with 7 bases fitting TRBD1. The germline V gene encodes CDR1 SGDLS and CDR2 YYNGEE. Unmatched junction bases numbered 0, after V lost 1 base and J lost 2 bases. CDR3 length: 15 residues. The CDR3 region has the DNA TGTGCCAGCAGCGTACAGGGGGCTGGGGCCAACGTCCTGACTTTC. Translated: CASSVQGAGANVLTF.